These 11 T cell receptor beta chains were sequenced from one sample in a study of CD8 T cells in Susac syndrome. Random hexamers served to reverse transcribe about 0.45 to 1 ug RNA. TCRdb itself ran the immunoSEQ multiplex PCR reads through MiXCR, one entry per CDR3 protein. The sample lists 200,000 or so distinct CDR3 sequences; approximately 95% were seen once. Sequenced material: CD8+ T cells from PBMCs. The receptors originated from a human donor with Susac syndrome.

This clonotype is a singleton in its sample. V and J are TRBV30 and TRBJ2-1, with 9 bases that match TRBD1. J lost 2 bases, V lost 0 bases, and 11 bases had no gene match. The CDR3 contains 18 residues. Germline V gene sequence: CDR1 GTSNPN, CDR2 SVGIG (reference sequence). Written as DNA, the CDR3 is TGTGCCTGGAGTGTTCCCCCTTATGGGACAGGGACCTACAATGAGCAGTTCTTC. Its protein product is CAWSVPPYGTGTYNEQFF. The whole variable domain, filled in from reference TRBV30 and TRBJ2-1, reads SQTIHQWPATLVQPVGSPLSLECTVEGTSNPNLYWYRQAAGRGLQLLFYSVGIGQISSEVPQNLSASRPQDRQFILSSKKLLLSDSGFYLCAWSVPPYGTGTYNEQFFGPGTRLTVL.

The genes are TRBV9 and TRBJ1-5; 7 positions match TRBD1. CDR1 is SGDLS and CDR2 is YYNGEE in the germline V gene. V lost 0 bases, J lost 3 bases, and 3 bases stayed unmatched. This CDR3 is built from 15 residues. The CDR3 DNA follows: TGTGCCAGCAGCGTAGGAGACAGGGTCAATCAGCCCCAGCATTTT. This encodes CASSVGDRVNQPQHF.

CDR3: CASSDLRGNWVSGANVLTF. In DNA form, the CDR3 reads TGTGCCAGCAGTGACCTGCGGGGGAACTGGGTATCTGGGGCCAACGTCCTGACTTTC. The rearrangement uses TRBV12-3 or TRBV12-4 and TRBJ2-6; 7 bases agree with TRBD2. The V gene end was trimmed by 5 bases and the J gene end by 1 base; junction bases not matched to a gene: 14. The CDR3 has 19 residues.

The V call is TRBV3-1, the J call TRBJ2-5, with 8 bases lining up with TRBD2. The CDR3 sequence is 15 residues long. Germline CDR1 LGHDT, CDR2 YNNKEL (reference sequence). The V segment lost 3 bases and the J segment 5 bases; nucleotides outside the gene matches: 8. The CDR3 spells CASSHPRTGGETQYF. CDR3 bases: TGTGCCAGCAGCCATCCCCGCACGGGGGGGGAGACCCAGTACTTC.

This chain links TRBV5-5 with TRBJ2-1; tentative D call: TRBD1 (6 bases). Trimming removed 3 bases at V and 2 bases at J, with 15 bases between. In germline, CDR1 is SGHKS, CDR2 YYEKEE (reference sequence). The CDR3 is 16 amino acids. CDR3 nucleotide sequence: TGTGCCAGCAGCTCCCGGGACAAATTAACCTACAATGAGCAGTTCTTC. Its translation: CASSSRDKLTYNEQFF.

The chain combines TRBV29-1 with TRBJ2-7; possible D gene TRBD2, 6 bases. Trimming left V 4 bases short and J 2 bases short, with 12 bases between. The CDR3 is 13 amino acids. CDR1 SQVTM and CDR2 ANQGSEA come from the germline V gene. The CDR3 loop reads CSVGGGVPYEQYF. The CDR3 DNA sequence: TGCAGCGTTGGTGGAGGGGTTCCCTACGAGCAGTACTTC.

This rearrangement joins TRBV27 to TRBJ1-1; maybe TRBD1 (5 bases). V was shortened by 6 bases and J by 4 bases, with 12 bases between the two germline ends. CDR1 is MNHEY and CDR2 is SMNVEV in the germline V gene (reference sequence). CDR3 length: 13 amino acids. CDR3 loop: CASSLGVSTEAFF. The CDR3 nucleotides read TGTGCCAGCAGCCTAGGGGTATCCACTGAAGCTTTCTTT.

This clonotype has only one observation. The V gene is TRBV3-1, the J gene TRBJ2-1, with 10 bases that match TRBD2. With V trimmed by 0 bases and J by 5 bases, 7 bases remained unmatched. The CDR3 loop spans 17 amino acids. CDR1 and CDR2 from the germline V gene are LGHDT and YNNKEL (reference sequence). DNA of the CDR3: TGTGCCAGCAGCCAAGAGTTAGCGGGGGGACAACACAATGAGCAGTTCTTC. The encoded protein is CASSQELAGGQHNEQFF.

The chain couples TRBV7-8 to TRBJ2-7, with TRBD2 identical over 8 bases. This CDR3 contains 17 residues. Germline lookup yields CDR1 SGHVS and CDR2 FQNEAQ. J lost 0 bases, V lost 1 base, and 8 bases had no gene match. This chain's CDR3 is CASSLESYAGGSYEQYF. CDR3 nucleotide sequence: TGTGCCAGCAGCTTAGAGTCGTACGCGGGGGGCTCCTACGAGCAGTACTTC.

The V and J genes are TRBV9 and TRBJ2-7; D is undetermined. Trimming left V 4 bases short and J 1 base short, with 15 bases between. The CDR3 runs to 15 residues. The germline V gene has CDR1 SGDLS and CDR2 YYNGEE. CDR3: CASSLRSGPSYEQYF. The DNA for the CDR3 is TGTGCCAGCAGCCTCAGAAGTGGCCCGTCCTACGAGCAGTACTTC.

V gene TRBV29-1 combines with J gene TRBJ1-1; TRBD1 is a possible D gene (6 bases). The germline V gene encodes CDR1 SQVTM and CDR2 ANQGSEA. V lost 6 bases and J 1 base, leaving 12 bases between the germline ends. This CDR3 contains 13 residues. The CDR3: CSVTRTENTEAFF. CDR3 nucleotide sequence: TGCAGCGTGACCCGGACAGAGAACACTGAAGCTTTCTTT.